Listed below are T cell receptor beta chains from one sample, sequenced in a study of blood T cell repertoires in COVID-19. The data were produced by immunoSEQ multiplex PCR, yet TCRdb's version contains in-frame clones alone and is incomplete. Altogether about 240,000 clones are present, 81% being singletons, with the ten largest covering 7.5%. The sequenced sample was peripheral blood. These receptors were obtained from a woman of 80 years or more with COVID-19, enrolled during active disease. CDR3s include the opening cysteine and the closing phenylalanine or tryptophan. Fields, in order: D gene, J gene, clone size, V gene, CDR3 protein, CDR3 DNA. The D gene is left open where the match is weak. Size tells how often a clone was seen (once, few, many) or the class of an expanded clone, and some rows leave it out.

d_gene: -; j_gene: TRBJ1-2; abundance: -; v_gene: TRBV19; CDR3aa: CASSISHGRGSRDGYTF; CDR3nt: TGTGCCAGTAGTATAAGCCATGGGAGGGGGAGTCGGGATGGCTACACCTTC
d_gene: -; j_gene: TRBJ1-5; abundance: -; v_gene: TRBV6-5; CDR3aa: CASSPDRADQPQHF; CDR3nt: TGTGCCAGCAGCCCCGACAGAGCAGATCAGCCCCAGCATTTT
d_gene: -; j_gene: TRBJ2-4; abundance: -; v_gene: TRBV19; CDR3aa: CASSAVYRAKNIQYF; CDR3nt: TGTGCCAGTAGTGCAGTATACCGAGCCAAAAACATTCAGTACTTC
d_gene: TRBD2; j_gene: TRBJ2-1; abundance: -; v_gene: TRBV11-3; CDR3aa: CASSSGTSGAYNEQFF; CDR3nt: TGTGCCAGCAGCTCCGGTACTAGCGGAGCGTACAATGAGCAGTTCTTC
d_gene: -; j_gene: TRBJ2-1; abundance: -; v_gene: TRBV19; CDR3aa: CASRELEKNEQFF; CDR3nt: TGTGCCAGTAGAGAACTAGAGAAAAATGAGCAGTTCTTC
d_gene: -; j_gene: TRBJ2-3; abundance: -; v_gene: TRBV14; CDR3aa: CASSQGLADTQYF; CDR3nt: TGTGCCAGCAGCCAAGGTTTAGCAGATACGCAGTATTTT
d_gene: -; j_gene: TRBJ2-1; abundance: -; v_gene: TRBV28; CDR3aa: CASQNEGISYNEQFF; CDR3nt: TGTGCCAGCCAAAACGAGGGAATATCCTACAATGAGCAGTTCTTC
d_gene: TRBD2; j_gene: TRBJ2-3; abundance: -; v_gene: TRBV10-2; CDR3aa: CASTHGGGDTDTQYF; CDR3nt: TGCGCCAGCACCCACGGGGGAGGGGACACAGATACGCAGTATTTT
d_gene: -; j_gene: TRBJ1-1; abundance: -; v_gene: TRBV11-2; CDR3aa: CASSLGAGGKAFF; CDR3nt: TGTGCCAGTAGCTTAGGGGCGGGGGGGAAAGCTTTCTTT
d_gene: -; j_gene: TRBJ2-5; abundance: -; v_gene: TRBV6-2/TRBV6-3; CDR3aa: CASSYSQQGFGTQYF; CDR3nt: TGTGCCAGCAGTTACTCTCAGCAGGGGTTTGGGACCCAGTACTTC
d_gene: -; j_gene: TRBJ2-4; abundance: -; v_gene: TRBV28; CDR3aa: CASSDPLAVPYF; CDR3nt: TGTGCCAGCAGTGACCCCTTAGCGGTTCCGTACTTC
d_gene: TRBD2; j_gene: TRBJ2-5; abundance: -; v_gene: TRBV7-7; CDR3aa: CASSFLAGVQETQYF; CDR3nt: TGTGCTAGCAGCTTTTTAGCGGGGGTCCAAGAGACCCAGTACTTC
d_gene: -; j_gene: TRBJ1-2; abundance: once; v_gene: TRBV18; CDR3aa: CASSPTEVELGYTF; CDR3nt: TGTGCCAGCTCACCAACAGAAGTGGAACTGGGCTACACCTTC
d_gene: -; j_gene: TRBJ2-1; abundance: -; v_gene: TRBV5-1; CDR3aa: CASSRTAPGMDEQFF; CDR3nt: TGCGCCAGCAGCCGAACTGCTCCCGGTATGGATGAGCAGTTCTTC
d_gene: -; j_gene: TRBJ2-5; abundance: -; v_gene: TRBV5-1; CDR3aa: CASTAVRGETQYF; CDR3nt: TGCGCCAGCACGGCGGTGAGGGGGGAGACCCAGTACTTC
d_gene: TRBD1; j_gene: TRBJ1-4; abundance: few; v_gene: TRBV6-5; CDR3aa: CASSPRDRTNEKLFF; CDR3nt: TGTGCCAGCAGCCCACGGGACAGGACTAATGAAAAACTGTTTTTT
d_gene: TRBD1; j_gene: TRBJ1-4; abundance: -; v_gene: TRBV19; CDR3aa: CASSRPGTGLGEKLFF; CDR3nt: TGTGCCAGTAGTCGTCCCGGGACAGGGTTGGGCGAAAAACTGTTTTTT
d_gene: -; j_gene: TRBJ2-3; abundance: once; v_gene: TRBV15; CDR3aa: CATSRDLPDTQYF; CDR3nt: TGTGCCACCAGCAGAGATCTCCCCGATACGCAGTATTTT
d_gene: -; j_gene: TRBJ1-3; abundance: -; v_gene: TRBV14; CDR3aa: CASSQDRDSGNTIYF; CDR3nt: TGTGCCAGCAGCCAAGATCGAGATTCTGGAAACACCATATATTTT
d_gene: -; j_gene: TRBJ2-7; abundance: -; v_gene: TRBV7-9; CDR3aa: CASSQTGYEQYF; CDR3nt: TGTGCCAGCAGCCAAACAGGCTACGAGCAGTACTTC
d_gene: -; j_gene: TRBJ1-2; abundance: -; v_gene: TRBV2; CDR3aa: CASSWGSSGVYGYTF; CDR3nt: TGTGCCAGCAGTTGGGGTTCATCGGGGGTCTATGGCTACACCTTC